The 2 T cell receptor beta chains in this list originate from one sample, sequenced in a study of tumor and adjacent non-tumor tissue in lung cancer. The template was RNA from unsorted bulk tissue. The normal lung tissue was taken more than 3 cm from the tumor edge. TCRbeta libraries were built with three rounds of nested PCR, modified from ARM-PCR. MiXCR, applied by TCRdb to the multiplex PCR reads, yields one record per CDR3 protein. The table records around 80,000 distinct CDR3 sequences, 76% of them present only once. Material for sequencing was distant non-tumor lung tissue. These receptor sequences come from a man aged 65-85 years with non-small cell lung cancer.

Points on this clonotype: At one of its ends the junction is not consistent with the germline gene, which may arise from a read error. V and J are TRBV12-3 or TRBV12-4 and TRBJ1-6; D gene unclear. The CDR3 runs 15 residues. Written as DNA, the CDR3 is TGTGCCAGCAGTTTGTGGGGTCGTCTTAATCCACCCCTCCACTTT. This sequence encodes CASSLWGRLNPPLHF.

Comments on this clonotype: One junction end disagrees with the germline gene, perhaps due to a read error. The V call is TRBV6-5, the J call TRBJ2-6; 12 nucleotides align to TRBD1. This CDR3 has 17 residues. Germline values: CDR1 MNHEY, CDR2 SVGAGI. The DNA for the CDR3 is TGTGCCACCAGTGCCGGGACAGGGGGCTCTGGAGCCAACGTCCTGACTTTC. This gives the protein CATSAGTGGSGANVLTF.